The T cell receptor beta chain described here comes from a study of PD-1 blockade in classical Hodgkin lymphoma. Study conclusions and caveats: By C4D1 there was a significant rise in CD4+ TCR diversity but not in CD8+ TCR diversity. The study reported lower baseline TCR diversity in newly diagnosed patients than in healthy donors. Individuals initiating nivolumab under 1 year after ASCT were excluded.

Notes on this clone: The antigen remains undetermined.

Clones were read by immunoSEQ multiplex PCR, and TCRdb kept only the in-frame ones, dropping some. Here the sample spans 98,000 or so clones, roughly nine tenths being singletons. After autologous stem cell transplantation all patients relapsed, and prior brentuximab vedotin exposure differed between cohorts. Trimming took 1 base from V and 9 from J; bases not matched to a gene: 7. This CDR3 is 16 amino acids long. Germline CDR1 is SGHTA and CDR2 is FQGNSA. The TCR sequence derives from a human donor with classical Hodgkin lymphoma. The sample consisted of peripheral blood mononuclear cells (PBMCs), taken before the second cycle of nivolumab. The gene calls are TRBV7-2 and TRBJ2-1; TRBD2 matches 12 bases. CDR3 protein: CASSLVGLAGTPEQFF. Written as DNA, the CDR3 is TGTGCCAGCAGCTTAGTCGGACTAGCGGGGACCCCTGAGCAGTTCTTC.